The TCR beta chain under discussion was sequenced for a study of a mutant IDH1 vaccine in newly diagnosed glioma (TCRdb year 2021). For the study in its entirety: Patients received eight vaccinations in weeks 1, 3, 5, 7, 11, 15, 19 and 23, corresponding to visits V03 through V10. Of the roughly 30 treated patients, around 60% were male and about 38% were female, and the mean age was 40.4 years. Peripheral blood was collected at six visits: V03 (baseline), V05, V07, V10, V12 and V13. Before enrollment, patients had received standard therapy of radiotherapy alone, temozolomide alone, or radiochemotherapy with temozolomide; most received the combination. For exploratory analyses, longitudinal TCRB deep sequencing was carried out in about 25 treated patients wherever samples were available. Vaccination started 4-6 weeks after radiotherapy alone, or was given together with temozolomide cycles in the groups whose treatment included chemotherapy.

The library was built by means of the immunoSEQ multiplex PCR assay. Rearranged TCR beta chain sequences were amplified with the hsTCRB Kit following the manufacturer's protocol. TCRB libraries were sequenced on an Illumina MiSeq. In the paper's pipeline: The proprietary platform of the kit vendor was used for demultiplexing, trimming and gene mapping. TCRdb carries this immuneACCESS record with in-frame sequences only. Its versions omit some clonotypes, under half of them owing to an unresolved V gene in the studies checked, with the rest unexplained. D and trimming come from the DNA, and the V and J calls and clone size come from that table. This sample lists about 130,000 clones; around four fifths were detected once. Of the sample, about 5.5% falls within the top ten clones. To note about this clone: What this receptor recognizes is not known. Per-base qualities were not stored, and no clone one base away is much larger.

Taken from cysteine to phenylalanine, the CDR3 has 16 residues. The sequence is cut down to CDR3 DNA, 48 bases in frame from base 1. The germline V gene (reference sequence) gives CDR1 as SGHNT and CDR2 as YYREEE. The trim is 0 bases for V and 3 bases for J, with a gap of 13 bases between the germline ends. The research as a whole found: PBMC samples for TCRB deep sequencing were selected based on availability. Immune responses induced by the vaccine were seen in roughly 92% of patients across multiple MHC alleles. Pseudoprogression seemed to be unrelated to changes in the top peripheral T cell clonotypes found by TCRB sequencing. The authors noted that analyses of patient blood samples could not be reproduced because of sample limitations.

Sample time point, as interpreted from the label and publication: week 11, during vaccination. A 20-mer mutant IDH1 peptide at 300 micrograms in Montanide made up each vaccine dose, which was injected subcutaneously together with topical imiquimod. All donors had newly diagnosed IDH1-mutant astrocytomas of WHO grade 3 or 4 that showed loss of nuclear ATRX. The samples were drawn from NOA16, a multicentre, single-arm, open-label phase I trial in Germany that tested a mutant IDH1 peptide vaccine in humans for the first time. Genomic DNA for TCRB sequencing was isolated from EDTA blood with the DNeasy Blood and Tissue Kit.

The source was PBMCs, collected from a glioma patient whose treatment included an IDH1 peptide vaccine. Recombination linked TRBV5-4 to TRBJ2-4; 5 matching bases give a weak D call of TRBD1. This sequence was found in a man aged 35-49 years with glioma. DNA sequence: TGTGCCAGCAGCTTGGCCGGTCAGGGTGGCAAAAACATTCAGTACTTC. Its amino acids are CASSLAGQGGKNIQYF.